This T cell receptor beta chain originates from a study of T cell changes during pregnancy in multiple sclerosis. This clone was observed once. Generated by immunoSEQ multiplex PCR, the TCRdb table keeps only in-frame clones and is missing some. The repertoire consists of about 93,000 clones, with around 94% occurring once and the leading ten covering approximately 2%. There are 14 residues in the CDR3. V was shortened by 5 bases and J by 3 bases, with 11 bases between the two germline ends. Germline loops: CDR1 SGHAT, CDR2 FQNNGV. This sequence joins TRBV11-2 and TRBJ2-1; maybe TRBD2 (5 bases). The sequence derives from a female donor with multiple sclerosis, enrolled in a pregnancy study. The source was peripheral blood, collected after pregnancy. In DNA, the CDR3 is TGTGCCAGCAGCCATAGCGCTCACTACAATGAGCAGTTCTTC. Translating gives CASSHSAHYNEQFF.